This TCR beta chain is from a study of untreated major depressive disorder. Details on this clone: Antigen: not known.

Broader study findings: Depressed patients' CD4+ T cells carried increased TRBV05-01 (Vbeta 5.1) usage versus control CD4+ T cells.

All participants were of European descent. Patients had moderate to severe depression. Participants with major medical conditions, Axis I/II comorbidities, regular medication or illicit drug use were excluded. The table came from immunoSEQ multiplex PCR; TCRdb's copy has only in-frame clones and leaves some out. This table holds approximately 15,000 clones, over 90% found once. V was cut by 0 bases and J by 3 bases, with 12 bases left in between. CDR1 and CDR2 from the germline V gene are LGHNA and YNFKEQ. The CDR3 runs 15 residues. The clonotype comes from a man aged 25 to 40 with major depressive disorder. The specimen sequenced was CD4+ T cells from PBMCs. The V gene is TRBV4-2, the J gene TRBJ2-7; tentative D call: TRBD1 (6 bases). The CDR3 sequence: CASSQDLGALYEQYF. The CDR3 nucleotides are TGTGCCAGCAGCCAAGATCTGGGGGCCCTCTACGAGCAGTACTTC.